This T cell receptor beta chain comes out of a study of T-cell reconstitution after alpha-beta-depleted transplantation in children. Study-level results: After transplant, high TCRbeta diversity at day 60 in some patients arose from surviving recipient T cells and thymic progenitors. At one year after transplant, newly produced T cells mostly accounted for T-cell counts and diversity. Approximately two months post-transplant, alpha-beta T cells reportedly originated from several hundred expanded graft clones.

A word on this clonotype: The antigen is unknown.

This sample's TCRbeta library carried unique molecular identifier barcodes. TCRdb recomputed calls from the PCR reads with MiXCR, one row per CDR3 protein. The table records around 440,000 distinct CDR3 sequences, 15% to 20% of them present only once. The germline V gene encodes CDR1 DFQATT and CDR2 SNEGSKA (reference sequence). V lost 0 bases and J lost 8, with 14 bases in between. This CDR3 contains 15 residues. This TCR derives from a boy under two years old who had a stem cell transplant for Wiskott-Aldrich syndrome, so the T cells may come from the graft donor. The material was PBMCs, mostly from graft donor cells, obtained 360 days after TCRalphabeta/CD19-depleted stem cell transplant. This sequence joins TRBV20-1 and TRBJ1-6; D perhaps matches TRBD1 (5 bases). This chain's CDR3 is CSARDVFRADSPLHF. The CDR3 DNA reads TGCAGTGCTAGAGATGTGTTCAGGGCGGATTCACCCCTCCACTTT.